These 4 T cell receptor beta chains came from one sample sequenced in a study of T cells in Graves' hyperthyroidism and ophthalmopathy. RNA transcripts were the template for amplifying TCR beta CDR3 regions. Carried out on the TCR CDR3, a first-round RT-PCR used the HTBI primer set. TCRdb re-called the multiplex PCR reads through MiXCR, storing one row per CDR3 protein. The sample shows roughly 420,000 distinct CDR3 sequences, around 13% of them seen only once. Sample: blood. These receptors were collected from a woman aged 18-30 years with Graves' hyperthyroidism.

Ten or more counts support this clonotype. The rearrangement links TRBV7-9 to TRBJ1-1; a weak D match, TRBD1 (5 bases). Germline-derived CDR1 and CDR2 are SEHNR and FQNEAQ (reference sequence). The CDR3 loop spans 13 amino acids. The V and J ends lost 5 bases and 7 bases respectively, with 14 bases between them. As DNA, the CDR3 is TGTGCCAGCAGCCTCGGGACGGATTATGAAGCTTTCTTT. It encodes CASSLGTDYEAFF.

This clonotype has a handful of counts. The genes are TRBV7-9 and TRBJ1-5; 9 bases align to TRBD1. The germline CDR1 and CDR2 sequences are SEHNR and FQNEAQ (reference sequence). CDR3 length: 14 amino acids. Unmatched junction bases numbered 1, after V lost 1 base and J lost 6 bases. The CDR3 DNA reads TGTGCCAGCAGCTTAGAGACAGGGGGTCAGCCCCAGCATTTT. This encodes CASSLETGGQPQHF.

The V and J genes are TRBV19 and TRBJ1-1, with a tentative D call TRBD1 (6 bases). Germline-derived CDR1 and CDR2 are LNHDA and SQIVND (reference sequence). The CDR3 loop spans 13 amino acids. V was pared by 10 bases and J by 3 bases, with 15 bases between. In nucleotides, the CDR3 is TGTGCCACTTCGGACAGTTTGGACACTGAAGCTTTCTTT. Its translation: CATSDSLDTEAFF.

The gene calls are TRBV7-9 and TRBJ1-2; D remains unclear. Germline CDR1 reads SEHNR; CDR2 reads FQNEAQ (reference sequence). CDR3 length equals 14 residues. V was cut by 5 bases and J by 0 bases, with 10 bases left in between. This CDR3 is CASSNPTANYGYTF. DNA for the CDR3: TGTGCCAGCAGCAACCCGACGGCTAACTATGGCTACACCTTC.